The entry below gives a single T cell receptor (beta chain) sequence along with its context. The antigen remains undetermined. The data are from a study of cytomegalovirus exposure and HLA in healthy donors. Sequencing used immunoSEQ multiplex PCR; TCRdb keeps in-frame clones, though not all of them. The data show approximately 150,000 clones, roughly 87% seen once. V dropped 3 bases and J dropped 3 bases, with 18 bases sitting between them. Germline assignment: CDR1 SEHNR and CDR2 FQNEAQ (reference sequence). CDR3 size: 16 residues. General study points: Specific recognition of CMV antigens was confirmed in vitro for three chains (all CMV-associated). A classifier reportedly called cytomegalovirus status with high sensitivity and specificity. The finding came from a later analysis; first-cohort TCR clusters tended to co-occur in the roughly 110 validation repertoires.

The V and J genes are TRBV7-9 and TRBJ2-7; tentatively, D is TRBD2 (5 bases). The specimen sequenced was PBMCs. This clonotype was sampled from a man aged 18 to 30 in good health and CMV-seropositive. CDR3 nucleotides: TGTGCCAGCAGCTTTGCTGAGGGAACGAACCTCTACGAGCAGTACTTC. It translates to CASSFAEGTNLYEQYF.